This T cell receptor (beta chain) was recorded in a study of beta chain features in type 1 diabetes. Study information: What patients shared with healthy donors was a similar profile of age, gender and cell yields. Overall study results and limits: TCRB CDR3 length was moderately but significantly reduced in all four CD4+ subsets of Type 1 diabetes patients.

In regard to this clone: Antigen specificity is unknown.

Expressed TCRB transcripts got sequenced, as all isolated RNA was reverse transcribed. Profiled with immunoSEQ multiplex PCR; TCRdb holds only in-frame clones, not every one. The data contain 350,000 or so clones, roughly a fifth of them singletons. By way of CD45RO/CCR7/CD25/CD127/CD95/CD27, the CD4+ regulatory, stem cell-like memory, central memory and naive cells were sorted. The germline gives CDR1 MGHRA, CDR2 YSYEKL. CDR3 length: 19 amino acids. The V and J ends lost 4 bases and 4 bases, in that order; junction bases with no gene match: 15. The receptor comes from a young woman in good health. The sample taken for sequencing was naive CD4+ T cells from blood. The genes are TRBV4-1 and TRBJ2-3, with 12 positions matching TRBD2. CDR3 bases: TGCGCCAGCAGCCGAGGGAGGCTAGCGGGGGGGCCTCTGGCAGATACGCAGTATTTT. This codes for CASSRGRLAGGPLADTQYF.